This passage covers 22 T cell receptor beta chains from one sample sequenced in a study of human T cells and chemical hapten exposure. In TCRdb, the RACE reads were re-called with MiXCR into one record per CDR3 protein. The sample has tens of thousands of distinct CDR3 sequences; 6% to 7.5% are singletons. Time point: healthy volunteer bleed at 2 weeks. The authors' total RNA extraction used unfractionated whole blood. Material: whole blood. These receptors all stem from a human donor in good health. Some clones in this sample may be carry-over from other donors' samples.

There are a few counts of this clonotype. This rearrangement joins TRBV2 to TRBJ2-1; 7 bases are shared with TRBD1. The CDR3 contains 12 residues. Germline V CDR1 and CDR2: SNHLY, FYNNEI. Losses at the gene ends were 1 base for V and 15 bases for J; bases not matched to a gene: 6. The CDR3 nucleotides are TGTGCCAGCAGTGAAGTGGTCAGGGGGTCGTTCTTC. As protein: CASSEVVRGSFF.

This clonotype has ten or more counts. The chain uses TRBV6-1 and TRBJ2-6; D is unresolved. The V end lost 3 bases, the J end lost 0 bases, and 6 bases lay between the germline ends. The CDR3 contains 15 residues. The germline V gene has CDR1 MNHNS and CDR2 SASEGT. The CDR3 coding sequence is TGTGCCAGCAGTGAGGCCAACTCTGGGGCCAACGTCCTGACTTTC. Translating gives CASSEANSGANVLTF.

Ten or more counts support this clonotype. The chain recombines TRBV7-6 with TRBJ2-3; 9 nucleotides line up with TRBD1. The germline gives CDR1 SGHVS, CDR2 FNYEAQ. Trimming removed 6 bases from V and 3 bases from J; junction bases left unmatched: 7. The length of the CDR3 is 15 residues. The DNA for the CDR3 is TGTGCCAGCAGAACCGGGACAGGGATAACAGATACGCAGTATTTT. Encoded protein: CASRTGTGITDTQYF. The variable domain in full, with the rest retrieved from reference TRBV7-6 and TRBJ2-3, is GAGVSQSPRYKVTKRGQDVALRCDPISGHVSLYWYRQALGQGPEFLTYFNYEAQQDKSGLPNDRFSAERPEGSISTLTIQRTEQRDSAMYRCASRTGTGITDTQYFGPGTRLTVL.

This clonotype has a handful of counts. The rearrangement uses TRBV9 and TRBJ1-6; 8 bases are shared with TRBD1. CDR3 size: 15 residues. V gave up 0 bases and J gave up 8 bases; unmatched junction bases: 4. Germline V lookup: CDR1 SGDLS, CDR2 YYNGEE. In DNA, the CDR3 is TGTGCCAGCAGCGTAGCCGGACAGGGAGATTCACCCCTCCACTTT. It codes for CASSVAGQGDSPLHF.

Note on this clonotype: A read error may be the cause here, since a much bigger clone is one base away. The chain uses TRBV4-3 and TRBJ2-7; tentatively, D is TRBD2 (5 bases). The CDR3 has 15 amino acids. The germline CDR1 and CDR2 sequences are LGHNA and YSLEER. V lost 0 bases, J lost 3 bases, and 12 bases lay in between. The CDR3 reads CASSQEEGGGYEQYF. The DNA of the CDR3 is TGCGCCAGCAGCCAAGAAGAAGGAGGTGGCTACGAGCAGTACTTC.

This chain joins TRBV6-1 and TRBJ2-7; 9 bases line up with TRBD1. Germline CDR1 reads MNHNS; CDR2 reads SASEGT. The CDR3 runs to 15 residues. Trimming removed 2 bases from V and 3 bases from J; junction bases left unmatched: 5. CDR3 residues: CASSEMGQGSYEQYF. CDR3 nucleotides: TGTGCCAGCAGTGAAATGGGACAGGGAAGCTACGAGCAGTACTTC.

This clonotype appeared many times. The V and J genes are TRBV11-3 and TRBJ2-5; D not certain. Trimming took 5 bases from V and 5 from J, leaving 12 bases between them. The CDR3 contains 13 residues. Per germline, CDR1 SGHNT and CDR2 YENEEA. The CDR3 here is CASSPRIGETQYF. Written as DNA, the CDR3 is TGTGCCAGCAGCCCTAGGATTGGGGAGACCCAGTACTTC. Drawing the rest from reference TRBV11-3 and TRBJ2-5, the complete variable domain is EAGVVQSPRYKIIEKKQPVAFWCNPISGHNTLYWYLQNLGQGPELLIRYENEEAVDDSQLPKDRFSAERLKGVDSTLKIQPAELGDSAVYLCASSPRIGETQYFGPGTRLLVL.

This chain uses TRBV5-6 with TRBJ1-1, with D unresolved. Germline V gene data show CDR1 as SGHDT and CDR2 as YYEEEE. The V end lost 3 bases, the J end lost 6 bases, and 12 bases lay between the germline ends. This CDR3 has 13 amino acids. CDR3 sequence reads: CASSSTHAAEAFF. The DNA of the CDR3 is TGTGCCAGCAGCTCGACCCACGCGGCTGAAGCTTTCTTT.

This clonotype was detected ten times or more. The chain couples TRBV19 to TRBJ2-3; D is ambiguous. In germline, CDR1 is LNHDA, CDR2 SQIVND (reference sequence). CDR3 length: 13 amino acids. Trimming removed 9 bases at V and 0 bases at J, with 10 bases between. Here the CDR3 DNA reads TGTGCCAGCGCTCAGTGGAGCACAGATACGCAGTATTTT. Encoded protein: CASAQWSTDTQYF.

This clonotype was counted ten times or more. CDR3 nucleotides: TGTGCCAGCAGTTCTTATCCCTACGAGCAGTACTTC. Protein: CASSSYPYEQYF. The V gene is TRBV28, the J gene TRBJ2-7; no clear D gene. Trimming left V 4 bases short and J 2 bases short, with 6 bases between. The CDR3 has 12 residues. CDR1 MDHEN and CDR2 SYDVKM come from the germline V gene.

Many counts were recorded for this clonotype. The chain recombines TRBV18 with TRBJ2-7; TRBD1 might be the D (5 bases). V lost 3 bases and J 5 bases, leaving 14 bases between the germline ends. The CDR3 sequence is 14 residues long. Germline V gene data show CDR1 as KGHSH and CDR2 as LQKENI. The DNA of the CDR3 is TGTGCCAGCTCACCGGGGCTAGAGGCTCACGAGCAGTACTTC. Protein sequence: CASSPGLEAHEQYF.

This clonotype was detected ten times or more. This chain links TRBV28 with TRBJ2-2; 7 positions agree with TRBD1. The CDR3 totals 14 residues. Germline CDR1 MDHEN, CDR2 SYDVKM. V was clipped by 10 bases and J by 1 base; unmatched bases: 6. This CDR3 reads CATYRGLNTGELFF. Here the CDR3 DNA reads TGTGCCACATACAGGGGCTTGAACACCGGGGAGCTGTTTTTT.

V and J are TRBV6-5 and TRBJ1-1; no firm D call. V dropped 4 bases and J dropped 1 base, with 10 bases sitting between them. CDR1 is MNHEY, CDR2 SVGAGI, per germline. The length of the CDR3 is 14 residues. The CDR3 DNA reads TGTGCCAGCAGTTTACGTCAGCCGAACACTGAAGCTTTCTTT. Its protein is CASSLRQPNTEAFF.

This clonotype was counted between two and nine times. This sequence joins TRBV7-2 and TRBJ1-4, with D unclear. The CDR3 runs to 13 residues. V was shortened by 1 base and J by 7 bases, with 7 bases between the two germline ends. Per the germline V gene, CDR1 is SGHTA and CDR2 is FQGNSA. This CDR3 reads CASSLGHAEKLFF. DNA for the CDR3: TGTGCCAGCAGCTTAGGACACGCTGAAAAACTGTTTTTT. The complete variable domain, with remaining parts taken from reference TRBV7-2 and TRBJ1-4, reads GAGVSQSPSNKVTEKGKDVELRCDPISGHTALYWYRQSLGQGLEFLIYFQGNSAPDKSGLPSDRFSAERTGGSVSTLTIQRTQQEDSAVYLCASSLGHAEKLFFGSGTQLSVL.

This clonotype was found many times. Here the CDR3 reads CASSLGGPDTQYF. The CDR3 coding sequence is TGTGCCAGCAGCTTAGGGGGGCCAGATACGCAGTATTTT. The rearrangement uses TRBV7-2 and TRBJ2-3; D might be TRBD1 (6 bases). The V gene lost 1 base and the J gene lost 4 bases, with 6 bases spanning the gap. The CDR3 runs to 13 residues. The germline V gene encodes CDR1 SGHTA and CDR2 FQGNSA. The variable domain in full, with the rest retrieved from reference TRBV7-2 and TRBJ2-3, is GAGVSQSPSNKVTEKGKDVELRCDPISGHTALYWYRQSLGQGLEFLIYFQGNSAPDKSGLPSDRFSAERTGGSVSTLTIQRTQQEDSAVYLCASSLGGPDTQYFGPGTRLTVL.

In its sample, this clonotype was seen many times. This rearrangement joins TRBV6-2 or TRBV6-3 to TRBJ2-7; perhaps D is TRBD1 or TRBD2 (5 bases each). The V gene's germline CDR1 is MNHEY and CDR2 SVGEGT. The CDR3 spans 15 residues. V gave up 3 bases and J gave up 3 bases, with 15 bases separating them. Here the CDR3 DNA reads TGTGCCAGCAGTTATCCGATTGGGGGAAACTACGAGCAGTACTTC. This gives the protein CASSYPIGGNYEQYF.

This clonotype is judged medium-sized (0.01 to 0.1%). This rearrangement joins TRBV29-1 to TRBJ2-7, with 8 nucleotides matching TRBD1. CDR3 length: 12 residues. V gave up 4 bases and J gave up 9 bases; unmatched junction bases: 8. CDR1 and CDR2 from the germline V gene are SQVTM and ANQGSEA. The CDR3 sequence: CSVGQGSVGQYF. The CDR3 DNA sequence: TGCAGCGTTGGACAGGGGAGTGTCGGGCAGTACTTC.

The chain joins TRBV28 to TRBJ1-2; 11 bases match TRBD1. This CDR3 comprises 17 residues. The germline CDR1 and CDR2 sequences are MDHEN and SYDVKM. V shed 5 bases and J 4 bases; nucleotides not matched to a gene: 12. The CDR3 DNA sequence: TGTGCCAGCAGTGCGGGGACAGGGGGGTTTTCGGGCTATGGCTACACCTTC. Residues: CASSAGTGGFSGYGYTF.

This clonotype was observed a single time. At one of its ends the junction is not consistent with the germline gene, which may arise from a read error. The chain is built from TRBV29-1 and TRBJ1-1, with TRBD1 identical over 7 bases. The germline gives CDR1 SQVTM, CDR2 ANQGSEA. The CDR3 consists of 13 residues. For the CDR3, the DNA is TGCAGCGCCGACAGGGACCAGAACATTGAAGCTTTCTTT. It codes for CSADRDQNIEAFF.

A few counts support this clonotype. This chain uses TRBV20-1 with TRBJ2-1, with 13 bases identical to TRBD2. CDR1 and CDR2 from the germline V gene are DFQATT and SNEGSKA (reference sequence). This CDR3 comprises 16 residues. Losses at the gene ends were 0 bases for V and 7 bases for J; bases not matched to a gene: 6. The CDR3, as DNA: TGCAGTGCTAGAGAGTGGACTAGCGGGAGTACAAATGAGCAGTTCTTC. It translates to CSAREWTSGSTNEQFF.

This clonotype was seen more than once but under ten times. The rearrangement links TRBV20-1 to TRBJ1-1; a possible D gene is TRBD1 (6 bases). V was shortened by 7 bases and J by 2 bases, with 17 bases between the two germline ends. Germline values: CDR1 DFQATT, CDR2 SNEGSKA (reference sequence). The CDR3 is made up of 14 amino acids. The CDR3 DNA follows: TGCAGTGTTAGCAGGACAGTTTTCAACACTGAAGCTTTCTTT. It translates to CSVSRTVFNTEAFF.

Notes on this clonotype: At one of its ends the junction is not consistent with the germline gene, which may arise from a read error. The V call is TRBV27, the J call TRBJ1-2, with TRBD1 as a possible D gene (5 bases). The CDR3 runs to 16 residues. Germline CDR1 MNHEY, CDR2 SMNVEV (reference sequence). The CDR3 DNA reads as TGTGCCAGCAGTTTATCCCCTTTATGGGGGGACTATGGCTACAACTTC. This codes for CASSLSPLWGDYGYNF.